The clone carrying this T cell receptor beta chain showed up just once. These data belong to a study of shared T cell receptors in the human thymus. Using immunoSEQ multiplex PCR, the repertoire was profiled, and TCRdb retains in-frame clones only, with some absent. This table has 700,000 or so clones, approximately 85% appearing once. The CDR3 is made up of 15 amino acids. Germline V CDR1 and CDR2: SGHRS, YFSETQ. The V end was cut by 1 base, the J end by 2 bases, with 12 bases between. These data were also reused for a study on human thymus T cells.

The gene calls are TRBV5-1 and TRBJ1-1; a possible D gene is TRBD1 (6 bases). The source is a girl younger than two with a congenital heart defect. The specimen sequenced was thymocytes. In DNA, the CDR3 is TGCGCCAGCAGCTTGACTCGGACAGTCAACACTGAAGCTTTCTTT. Its protein is CASSLTRTVNTEAFF.